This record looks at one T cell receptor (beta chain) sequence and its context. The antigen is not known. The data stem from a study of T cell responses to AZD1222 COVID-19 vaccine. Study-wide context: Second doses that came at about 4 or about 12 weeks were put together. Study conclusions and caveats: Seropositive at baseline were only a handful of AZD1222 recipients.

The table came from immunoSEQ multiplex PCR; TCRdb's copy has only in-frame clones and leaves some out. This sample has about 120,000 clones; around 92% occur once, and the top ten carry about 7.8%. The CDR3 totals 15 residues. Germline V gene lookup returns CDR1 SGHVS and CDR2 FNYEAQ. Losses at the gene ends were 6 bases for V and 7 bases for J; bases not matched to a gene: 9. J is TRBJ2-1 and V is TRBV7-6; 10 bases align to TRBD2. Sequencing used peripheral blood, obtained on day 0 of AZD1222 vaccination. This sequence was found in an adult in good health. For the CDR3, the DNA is TGTGCCAGCAGGTCGACTAGCGGGCACCGTAATGAGCAGTTCTTC. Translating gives CASRSTSGHRNEQFF.